This T cell receptor beta chain was captured by sequencing in a study of Ad26.COV2.S vaccination and SARS-CoV-2 variants. Study in general: Once or twice, 56 days apart, Ad26.COV2.S was delivered intramuscularly.

About this clone: Its cognate antigen is unknown.

The CDR3 runs 14 residues. Per germline, CDR1 ENHRY and CDR2 SYGVKD. The V end was cut by 11 bases, the J end by 0 bases, with 16 bases between. Noted treatment: some 20 received Ad26.COV2.S at low or high dose, single or two shots; 5 received placebo; per-sample allocation not given. At day 63 after the first vaccine or placebo injection, samples were drawn. Profiling relied on immunoSEQ multiplex PCR, and the TCRdb table lists in-frame clones only, not all of them. Among under 550,000 clones listed, around nine tenths were seen once. Study outcomes and limitations: Compared with placebo recipients, vaccine recipients had higher spike-specific TCR breadth. Breadth of non-spike TCRs did not differ between vaccinees and placebo recipients.

The receptor's source is a person aged 18-65 years who received the Ad26.COV2.S COVID-19 vaccine or a placebo. The sequencing used peripheral blood, collected in a trial of Ad26.COV2.S vaccine versus placebo. V usage is TRBV10-3 and J usage is TRBJ1-1; a possible D gene is TRBD1 (6 bases). The CDR3 sequence: CAARGSGLNTEAFF. The CDR3 coding sequence is TGTGCCGCCAGGGGCTCAGGCTTGAACACTGAAGCTTTCTTT.